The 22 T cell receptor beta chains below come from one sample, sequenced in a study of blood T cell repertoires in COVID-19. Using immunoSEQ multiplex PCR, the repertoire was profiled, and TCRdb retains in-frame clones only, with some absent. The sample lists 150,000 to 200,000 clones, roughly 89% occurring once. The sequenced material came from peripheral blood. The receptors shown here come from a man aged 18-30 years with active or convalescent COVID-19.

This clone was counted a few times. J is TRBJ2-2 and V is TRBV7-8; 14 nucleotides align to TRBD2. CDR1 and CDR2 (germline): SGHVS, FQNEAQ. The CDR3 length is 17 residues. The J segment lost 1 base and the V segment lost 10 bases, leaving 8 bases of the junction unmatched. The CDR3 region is CATRGLAGEGNTGELFF. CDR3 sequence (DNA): TGTGCCACACGGGGACTAGCGGGAGAAGGGAACACCGGGGAGCTGTTTTTT.

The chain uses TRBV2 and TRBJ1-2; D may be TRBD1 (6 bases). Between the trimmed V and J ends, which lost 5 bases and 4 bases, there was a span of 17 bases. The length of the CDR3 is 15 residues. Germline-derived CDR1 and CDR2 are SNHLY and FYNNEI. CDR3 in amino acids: CASSIGTQGPYGYTF. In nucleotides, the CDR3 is TGTGCCAGCAGTATCGGGACCCAGGGGCCCTATGGCTACACCTTC.

CDR3 sequence (DNA): TGCGCCAGCAGCCCGGGACTAGCGGCCTACGAGCAGTACTTC. Its translation is CASSPGLAAYEQYF. This chain connects TRBV4-1 to TRBJ2-7, with 11 bases aligning to TRBD2. The CDR3 has 14 residues. The J segment lost 2 bases and the V segment lost 4 bases, leaving 1 base of the junction unmatched. Germline assignment: CDR1 MGHRA and CDR2 YSYEKL.

Written as DNA, the CDR3 is TGCAGCGCCCAACGGGGGACAGAAGAAGCTTTCTTT. This encodes CSAQRGTEEAFF. The chain links TRBV29-1 to TRBJ1-1; 7 positions agree with TRBD1. This CDR3 has 12 residues. V gave up 7 bases and J gave up 8 bases; unmatched junction bases: 10. Germline V gives CDR1 SQVTM, CDR2 ANQGSEA.

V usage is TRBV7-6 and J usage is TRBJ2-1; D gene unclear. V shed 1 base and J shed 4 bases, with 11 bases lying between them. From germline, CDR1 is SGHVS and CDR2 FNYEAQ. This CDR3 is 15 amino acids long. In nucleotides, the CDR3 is TGTGCCAGCAGCTTAGTGGTTGTCGGTTACAATGAGCAGTTCTTC. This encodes CASSLVVVGYNEQFF.

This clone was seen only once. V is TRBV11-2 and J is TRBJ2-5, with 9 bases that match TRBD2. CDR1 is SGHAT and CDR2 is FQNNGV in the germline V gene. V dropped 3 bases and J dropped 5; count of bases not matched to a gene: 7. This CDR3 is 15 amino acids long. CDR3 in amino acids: CASSFIAGAIETQYF. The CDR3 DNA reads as TGTGCCAGCAGCTTTATAGCGGGAGCCATCGAGACCCAGTACTTC.

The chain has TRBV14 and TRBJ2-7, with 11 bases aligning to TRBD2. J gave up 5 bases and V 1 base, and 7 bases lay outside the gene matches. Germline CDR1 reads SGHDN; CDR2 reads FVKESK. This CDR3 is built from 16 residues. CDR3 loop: CASSQVTSGSIDEQYF. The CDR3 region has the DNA TGTGCCAGCAGCCAAGTTACTAGCGGGAGTATCGACGAGCAGTACTTC.

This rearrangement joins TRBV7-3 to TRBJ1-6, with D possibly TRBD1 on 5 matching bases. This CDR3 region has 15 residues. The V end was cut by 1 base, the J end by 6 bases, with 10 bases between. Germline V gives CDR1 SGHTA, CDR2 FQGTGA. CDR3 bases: TGTGCCAGCAGCTTAAATCGACAGCCTAATTCACCCCTCCACTTT. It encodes CASSLNRQPNSPLHF.

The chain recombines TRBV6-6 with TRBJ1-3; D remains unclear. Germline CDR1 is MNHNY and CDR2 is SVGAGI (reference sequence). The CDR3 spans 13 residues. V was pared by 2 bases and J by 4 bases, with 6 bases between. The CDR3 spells CASSYKRGNTIYF. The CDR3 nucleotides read TGTGCCAGCAGTTACAAACGGGGAAACACCATATATTTT.

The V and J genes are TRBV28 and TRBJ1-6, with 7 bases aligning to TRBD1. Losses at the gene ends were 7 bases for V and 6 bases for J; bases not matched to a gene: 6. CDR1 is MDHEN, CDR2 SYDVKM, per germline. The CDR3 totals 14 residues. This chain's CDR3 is CASNDGTANSPLHF. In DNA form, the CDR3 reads TGTGCCAGCAACGACGGGACAGCTAATTCACCCCTCCACTTT.

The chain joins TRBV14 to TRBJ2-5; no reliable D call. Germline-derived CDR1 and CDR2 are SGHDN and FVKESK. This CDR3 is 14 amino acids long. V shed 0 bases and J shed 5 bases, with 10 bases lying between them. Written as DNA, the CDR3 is TGTGCCAGCAGCCAAGACTTAATCGGGGAGACCCAGTACTTC. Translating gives CASSQDLIGETQYF.

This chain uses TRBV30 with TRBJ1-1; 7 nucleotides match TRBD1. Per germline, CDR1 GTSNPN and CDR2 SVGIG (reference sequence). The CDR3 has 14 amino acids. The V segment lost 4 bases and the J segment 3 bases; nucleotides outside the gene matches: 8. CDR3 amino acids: CAWMYRGGYTEAFF. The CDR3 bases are TGTGCCTGGATGTACAGGGGAGGATACACTGAAGCTTTCTTT. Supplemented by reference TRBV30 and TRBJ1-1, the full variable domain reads SQTIHQWPATLVQPVGSPLSLECTVEGTSNPNLYWYRQAAGRGLQLLFYSVGIGQISSEVPQNLSASRPQDRQFILSSKKLLLSDSGFYLCAWMYRGGYTEAFFGQGTRLTVV.

Here the CDR3 reads CASSLEGLSNQPQHF. CDR3 DNA: TGTGCCAGCAGCCTTGAAGGACTGTCCAATCAGCCCCAGCATTTT. The chain employs TRBV2 and TRBJ1-5; D is unclear. The germline V gene has CDR1 SNHLY and CDR2 FYNNEI. Trimming took 6 bases from V and 3 from J, leaving 15 bases between them. CDR3 length equals 15 residues.

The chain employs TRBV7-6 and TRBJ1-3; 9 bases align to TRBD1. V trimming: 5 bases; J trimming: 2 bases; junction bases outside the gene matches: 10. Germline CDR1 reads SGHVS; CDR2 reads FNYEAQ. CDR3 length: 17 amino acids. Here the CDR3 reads CASSHSRDRETGNTIYF. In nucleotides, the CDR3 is TGTGCCAGCAGCCACAGCCGGGACAGGGAAACTGGAAACACCATATATTTT. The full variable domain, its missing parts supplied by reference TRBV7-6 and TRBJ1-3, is GAGVSQSPRYKVTKRGQDVALRCDPISGHVSLYWYRQALGQGPEFLTYFNYEAQQDKSGLPNDRFSAERPEGSISTLTIQRTEQRDSAMYRCASSHSRDRETGNTIYFGEGSWLTVV.

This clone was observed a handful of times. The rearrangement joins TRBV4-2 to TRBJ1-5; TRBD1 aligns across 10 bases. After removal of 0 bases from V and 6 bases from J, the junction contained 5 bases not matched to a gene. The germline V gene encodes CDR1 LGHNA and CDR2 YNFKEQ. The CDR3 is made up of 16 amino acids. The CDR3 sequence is CASSQDEGQGFQPQHF. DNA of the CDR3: TGTGCCAGCAGCCAAGATGAGGGACAGGGGTTTCAGCCCCAGCATTTT.

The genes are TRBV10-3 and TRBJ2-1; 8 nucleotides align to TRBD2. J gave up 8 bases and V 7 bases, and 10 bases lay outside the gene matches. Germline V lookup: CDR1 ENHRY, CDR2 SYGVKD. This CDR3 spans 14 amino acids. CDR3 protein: CAITEIAGSYEQFF. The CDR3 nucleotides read TGTGCCATCACGGAGATAGCGGGATCATATGAGCAGTTCTTC.

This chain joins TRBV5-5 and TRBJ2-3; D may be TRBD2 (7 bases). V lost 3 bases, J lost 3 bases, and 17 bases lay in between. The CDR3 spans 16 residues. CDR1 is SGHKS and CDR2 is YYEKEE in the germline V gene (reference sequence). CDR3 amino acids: CASSSRGTSLTDTQYF. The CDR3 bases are TGTGCCAGCAGCTCGCGGGGGACATCTTTGACAGATACGCAGTATTTT.

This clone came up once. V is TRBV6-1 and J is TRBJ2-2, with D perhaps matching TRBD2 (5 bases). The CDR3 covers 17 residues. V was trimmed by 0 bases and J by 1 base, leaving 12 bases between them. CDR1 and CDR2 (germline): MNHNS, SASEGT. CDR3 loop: CASSEARVGLNTGELFF. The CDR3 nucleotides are TGTGCCAGCAGTGAAGCGCGGGTCGGACTGAACACCGGGGAGCTGTTTTTT.

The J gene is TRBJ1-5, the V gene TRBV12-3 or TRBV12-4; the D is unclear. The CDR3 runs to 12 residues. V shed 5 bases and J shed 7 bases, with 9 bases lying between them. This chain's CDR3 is CASSPSLQPQHF. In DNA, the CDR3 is TGTGCCAGCAGTCCCTCCCTACAGCCCCAGCATTTT.

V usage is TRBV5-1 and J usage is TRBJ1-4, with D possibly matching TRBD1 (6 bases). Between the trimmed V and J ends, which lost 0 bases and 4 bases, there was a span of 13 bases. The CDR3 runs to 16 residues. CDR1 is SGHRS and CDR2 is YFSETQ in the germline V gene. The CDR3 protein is CASSLGTGLSNEKLFF. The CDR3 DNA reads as TGCGCCAGCAGCTTGGGCACAGGGCTAAGTAATGAAAAACTGTTTTTT. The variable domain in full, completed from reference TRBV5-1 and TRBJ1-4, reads KAGVTQTPRYLIKTRGQQVTLSCSPISGHRSVSWYQQTPGQGLQFLFEYFSETQRNKGNFPGRFSGRQFSNSRSEMNVSTLELGDSALYLCASSLGTGLSNEKLFFGSGTQLSVL.

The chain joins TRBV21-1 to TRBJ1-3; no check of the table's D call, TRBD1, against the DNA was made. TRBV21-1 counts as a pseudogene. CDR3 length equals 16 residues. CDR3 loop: CASSVSGGASGNTIYF. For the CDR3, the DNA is TGTGCCAGCAGCGTATCAGGGGGCGCATCTGGAAACACCATATATTTT.

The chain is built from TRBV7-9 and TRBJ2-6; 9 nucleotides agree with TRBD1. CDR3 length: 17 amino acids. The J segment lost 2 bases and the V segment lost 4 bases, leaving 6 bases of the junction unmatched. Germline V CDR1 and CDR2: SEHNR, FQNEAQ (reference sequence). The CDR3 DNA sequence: TGTGCCAGCAGCTCCTCAGACAGGGGGGCTGGGGCCAACGTCCTGACTTTC. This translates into CASSSSDRGAGANVLTF.